Listed below are T cell receptor beta chains from one sample, sequenced in a study of cytomegalovirus exposure and HLA in healthy donors. Produced via immunoSEQ multiplex PCR; TCRdb's table is partial and in-frame only. This table holds hundreds of thousands of clones, almost 80% found once. Sequencing was done on a sample of PBMCs. Every receptor here comes from a man aged 18 to 30 in good health and CMV-seronegative. Each CDR3 is given with its conserved first and last residue. D genes are given only for firm matches. Size is stated for part of the rows, as once, few or many counts, or as a class when the clone is expanded.

TRBV9,-,few,CASSASTGENSPLHF
TRBV28,-,few,CASSLGQVNTGELFF
TRBV18,-,-,CASSPPGGADPYGYTF
TRBV5-8,TRBD1,-,CASSLLSTGVSGYTF
TRBV6-1,-,-,CASSADRDLAKNIQYF
TRBV6-1,-,-,CASSDRGNSAFF
TRBV6-6,-,few,CASSYPDRYYGYTF
TRBV11-2,TRBD1,-,CASSLRTGFTDTQYF
TRBV7-7,-,-,CASSRGLVEAGNTIYF
TRBV30,TRBD2,-,CAWSLLAGQGDTQYF
TRBV28,-,-,CASSGGATNEKLFF
TRBV29-1,-,-,CSVVESRTEAFF
TRBV4-2,TRBD2,-,CASSQVSGSSYEQYF
TRBV7-9,-,once,CASSLFGRKNTEAFF
TRBV5-1,-,-,CASSLDRVLGQYF
TRBV4-3,-,-,CASSQDGPLHEQYF
TRBV5-5,-,-,CASSLDTTYEQYF
TRBV5-1,TRBD1,few,CASSLIPDRAYYGYTF